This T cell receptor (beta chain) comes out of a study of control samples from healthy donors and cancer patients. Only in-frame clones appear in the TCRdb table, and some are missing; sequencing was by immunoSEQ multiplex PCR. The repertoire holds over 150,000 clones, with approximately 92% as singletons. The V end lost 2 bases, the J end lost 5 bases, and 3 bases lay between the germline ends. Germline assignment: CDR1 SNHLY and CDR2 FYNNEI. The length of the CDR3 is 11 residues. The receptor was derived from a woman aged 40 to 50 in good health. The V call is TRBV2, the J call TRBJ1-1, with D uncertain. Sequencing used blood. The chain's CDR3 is CASSEWTEAFF. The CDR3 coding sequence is TGTGCCAGCAGTGAATGGACTGAAGCTTTCTTT. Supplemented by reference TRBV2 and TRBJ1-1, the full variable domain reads EPEVTQTPSHQVTQMGQEVILRCVPISNHLYFYWYRQILGQKVEFLVSFYNNEISEKSEIFDDQFSVERPDGSNFTLKIRSTKLEDSAMYFCASSEWTEAFFGQGTRLTVV.